This T cell receptor (beta chain) derives from a study of response to subunit inactivated influenza vaccine. Germline CDR1 reads DFQATT; CDR2 reads SNEGSKA (reference sequence). The CDR3 spans 17 residues. V dropped 0 bases and J dropped 2 bases, with 17 bases sitting between them. Each CDR3 protein is one row after TCRdb ran MiXCR on the RT-PCR reads. The sample lists around 750,000 distinct CDR3 sequences, about 20% occurring once. The chain links TRBV20-1 to TRBJ1-5; TRBD1 might be the D (6 bases). This receptor was identified in a man aged 50-59 years who received an inactivated influenza vaccine. Sequenced material: PBMCs from blood, taken less than 6 days after vaccination. CDR3 protein: CSARDAGAPEGNQPQHF. CDR3 sequence (DNA): TGCAGTGCTAGAGATGCGGGGGCCCCCGAGGGCAATCAGCCCCAGCATTTT.